These 18 T cell receptor beta chains were sequenced from one sample in a study of Ad26.COV2.S vaccination and SARS-CoV-2 variants. Profiled with immunoSEQ multiplex PCR; TCRdb holds only in-frame clones, not every one. This sample yields around 420,000 clones, of which 88% are seen a single time; 3.6% belongs to the top ten. Indicated treatment: some 19 received Ad26.COV2.S at low or high dose, single or two shots; about 5 received placebo; per-sample allocation not given. Samples analyzed were those drawn on day 63 after the first vaccine or placebo injection. The specimen was peripheral blood, collected in a trial of Ad26.COV2.S vaccine versus placebo. The receptors come from a person aged 18 to 65 who received the Ad26.COV2.S COVID-19 vaccine or a placebo.

The rearrangement links TRBV12-3 or TRBV12-4 to TRBJ1-4; TRBD1 is a possible D gene (5 bases). The ends were cut back, 1 base at V and 12 bases at J, with 9 bases in the middle. This CDR3 region has 12 residues. The CDR3 region is CASSLGGRELFF. The CDR3, as DNA: TGTGCCAGCAGTTTAGGGGGCCGTGAACTGTTTTTT.

The rearrangement uses TRBV11-3 and TRBJ2-3, with 9 bases aligning to TRBD2. Germline CDR1 reads SGHNT; CDR2 reads YENEEA. The CDR3 totals 16 residues. V trimming: 1 base; J trimming: 2 bases; junction bases outside the gene matches: 4. The CDR3 sequence is CASSLGGGEITDTQYF. In nucleotides, the CDR3 is TGTGCCAGCAGCTTAGGCGGGGGGGAAATCACAGATACGCAGTATTTT.

This clone was found once. The J gene is TRBJ2-7, the V gene TRBV7-2, with TRBD1 matching over 8 bases. CDR1 and CDR2 from the germline V gene are SGHTA and FQGNSA. V lost 4 bases, J lost 7 bases, and 15 bases stayed unmatched. This CDR3 is 16 amino acids long. As DNA, the CDR3 is TGTGCCAGCAGCTCATACAGGGACAGGACCATCCGGGAGCAGTACTTC. It encodes CASSSYRDRTIREQYF.

CDR3 nucleotide sequence: TGTGCCAGCAGCTCAAGCGGCTCGAACACTGAAGCTTTCTTT. The encoded protein is CASSSSGSNTEAFF. This chain connects TRBV7-8 to TRBJ1-1; D is undetermined. This CDR3 comprises 14 residues. Between the trimmed V and J ends, which lost 4 bases and 1 base, there was a span of 10 bases. CDR1 is SGHVS, CDR2 FQNEAQ, per germline.

As for this clone: The junction does not match germline at one end; this may be a read error. The chain joins TRBV7-7 to TRBJ2-2; no clear D gene. This CDR3 has 16 residues. In germline, CDR1 is SSHAT, CDR2 FNYEAQ (reference sequence). The CDR3 sequence: CASSPRSPTNTGELFF. CDR3 DNA: TGTGCTAGCAGCCCTAGGTCACCAACGAACACCGGGGAGCTGTTTTTT.

CDR3 region: CASSLFSTGETYEQYF. CDR3 nucleotides: TGTGCCAGCAGCTTATTTAGTACAGGGGAGACCTACGAGCAGTACTTC. The V and J genes are TRBV7-3 and TRBJ2-7, with TRBD1 matching over 7 bases. After removal of 2 bases from V and 2 bases from J, the junction contained 9 bases not matched to a gene. Germline CDR1 reads SGHTA; CDR2 reads FQGTGA. CDR3 length: 16 amino acids.

The V and J genes are TRBV4-3 and TRBJ1-1; 11 bases are a match to TRBD1. The V gene's germline CDR1 is LGHNA and CDR2 YSLEER. After removal of 2 bases from V and 4 bases from J, the junction contained 3 bases not matched to a gene. The CDR3 is 15 amino acids. CDR3 region: CASSQSGTGGTEAFF. CDR3 nucleotides: TGCGCCAGCAGCCAATCGGGGACAGGGGGCACTGAAGCTTTCTTT.

Written as DNA, the CDR3 is TGTGCCAGCGGGGGACAGGGATTAACCCGAAAGGGGGCTTACAATGAGCAGTTCTTC. Translated: CASGGQGLTRKGAYNEQFF. The rearrangement joins TRBV2 to TRBJ2-1; TRBD1 agrees at 9 bases. The J segment lost 4 bases and the V segment lost 8 bases, leaving 21 bases of the junction unmatched. Germline V gene sequence: CDR1 SNHLY, CDR2 FYNNEI. This CDR3 spans 19 amino acids.

CDR3 amino acids: CASSGSSYNSPLHF. The DNA of the CDR3 is TGTGCCAGTAGTGGGAGCTCCTATAATTCACCCCTCCACTTT. The rearrangement joins TRBV27 to TRBJ1-6; D unresolved. Trimming removed 9 bases from V and 0 bases from J, with 9 bases in between. This CDR3 spans 14 amino acids. Looked up from germline, CDR1 is MNHEY and CDR2 is SMNVEV (reference sequence).

Written as DNA, the CDR3 is TGTGCCAGCGGGGGCAGGGAGGTTGGAAACACCATATATTTT. The encoded protein is CASGGREVGNTIYF. The chain carries TRBV3-1 (or the pseudogene TRBV3-2) and TRBJ1-3; tentatively, D is TRBD1 (6 bases). Germline lookup yields CDR1 LGHDT and CDR2 YNNKEL (reference sequence). The CDR3 sequence is 14 residues long. Trimming pared 8 bases from V and 3 bases from J, leaving 14 bases between.

The chain carries TRBV7-2 and TRBJ2-7; 10 positions match TRBD2. V dropped 1 base and J dropped 6; count of bases not matched to a gene: 3. The CDR3 totals 14 residues. CDR1 and CDR2 (germline): SGHTA, FQGNSA. CDR3 protein: CASSLDGTSAEQYF. The CDR3 bases are TGTGCCAGCAGCTTAGACGGGACTAGCGCCGAGCAGTACTTC.

This chain connects TRBV18 to TRBJ2-3, with D tentatively TRBD1 (6 bases). The V gene's germline CDR1 is KGHSH and CDR2 LQKENI. CDR3 length: 15 amino acids. Trimming removed 2 bases at V and 3 bases at J, with 12 bases between. Here the CDR3 DNA reads TGTGCCAGCTCACCAGGGGTGGGGGCTACAGATACGCAGTATTTT. Its translation is CASSPGVGATDTQYF.

This clone was observed once. V is TRBV6-5 and J is TRBJ1-4, with D hard to call. CDR3 size: 14 residues. The V gene's germline CDR1 is MNHEY and CDR2 SVGAGI. The V gene lost 4 bases and the J gene lost 0 bases, with 6 bases spanning the gap. The DNA of the CDR3 is TGTGCCAGCAGTTCCCCCCCAACTAATGAAAAACTGTTTTTT. Translation gives CASSSPPTNEKLFF.

As to this clone: Other DNA sequences in the same sample also yield this CDR3. V gene TRBV7-2 combines with J gene TRBJ2-5; D is uncertain. The CDR3 has 12 residues. V lost 1 base, J lost 5 bases, and 5 bases lay in between. Germline V gene sequence: CDR1 SGHTA, CDR2 FQGNSA. CDR3 in amino acids: CASSLVPETQYF. In nucleotides, the CDR3 is TGTGCCAGCAGCTTAGTCCCCGAGACCCAGTACTTC.

V usage is TRBV7-7 and J usage is TRBJ1-1; D is unresolved. This CDR3 region has 15 residues. Germline lookup yields CDR1 SSHAT and CDR2 FNYEAQ (reference sequence). Between the trimmed V and J ends, which lost 0 bases and 1 base, there was a span of 9 bases. The CDR3 DNA follows: TGTGCCAGCAGCTTAGCGCAGCTGGAGAACACTGAAGCTTTCTTT. Translation: CASSLAQLENTEAFF. The whole variable domain, filled in from reference TRBV7-7 and TRBJ1-1, reads GAGVSQSPRYKVTKRGQDVTLRCDPISSHATLYWYQQALGQGPEFLTYFNYEAQPDKSGLPSDRFSAERPEGSISTLTIQRTEQRDSAMYRCASSLAQLENTEAFFGQGTRLTVV.

The rearrangement joins TRBV21-1 to TRBJ1-4; the table calls TRBD1, which could not be checked here. TRBV21-1 is shown as a pseudogene. This CDR3 contains 13 residues. The CDR3 DNA follows: TGTGCCAGCAGCAACTATCTACAGGGGAAACTGTTTTTT. Translating it yields CASSNYLQGKLFF.

This chain connects TRBV28 to TRBJ2-7, with 9 positions matching TRBD1. The CDR3 consists of 17 residues. Per the germline V gene, CDR1 is MDHEN and CDR2 is SYDVKM. J lost 3 bases, V lost 2 bases, and 11 bases had no gene match. The CDR3, as DNA: TGTGCCAGCAGTTTAAGCTCGCCGGGACAGGGACGCTACGAGCAGTACTTC. It is translated as CASSLSSPGQGRYEQYF.

The V gene is TRBV3-1 (or the pseudogene TRBV3-2), the J gene TRBJ2-1, with D tentatively TRBD1 (5 bases). Trimming pared 2 bases from V and 7 bases from J, leaving 21 bases between. This CDR3 comprises 17 residues. Looked up from germline, CDR1 is LGHDT and CDR2 is YNNKEL (reference sequence). CDR3 loop: CASSQSVLVDMANEQFF. In DNA, the CDR3 is TGTGCCAGCAGCCAAAGCGTTTTAGTGGACATGGCGAATGAGCAGTTCTTC.